These 20 T cell receptor beta chains were all obtained from the same sample, sequenced in a study of T cell responses to AZD1222 COVID-19 vaccine. The protocol was immunoSEQ multiplex PCR, while the TCRdb copy is restricted to in-frame clones and leaves out a portion. In the table there are about 110,000 clones, about 90% of which are singletons. Source: peripheral blood, taken on day 0 of AZD1222 vaccination. The source is an adult in good health.

This chain links TRBV28 with TRBJ2-1; 12 positions match TRBD2. The trim removed 6 bases at V and 8 bases at J, leaving 8 bases unmatched. The CDR3 loop spans 15 amino acids. The germline V gene encodes CDR1 MDHEN and CDR2 SYDVKM. This chain's CDR3 is CASSTWTSGNHEQFF. Written as DNA, the CDR3 is TGTGCCAGCAGCACATGGACTAGCGGGAACCATGAGCAGTTCTTC.

The CDR3 reads CASSFDGSYEQYF. Here the CDR3 DNA reads TGCGCCAGCAGCTTCGACGGCTCCTACGAGCAGTACTTC. The gene calls are TRBV5-1 and TRBJ2-7; D is unresolved. The CDR3 covers 13 residues. V lost 2 bases and J 0 bases, leaving 6 bases between the germline ends. CDR1 is SGHRS and CDR2 is YFSETQ in the germline V gene. Full variable domain (remainder filled in from reference TRBV5-1 and TRBJ2-7): KAGVTQTPRYLIKTRGQQVTLSCSPISGHRSVSWYQQTPGQGLQFLFEYFSETQRNKGNFPGRFSGRQFSNSRSEMNVSTLELGDSALYLCASSFDGSYEQYFGPGTRLTVT.

The chain couples TRBV11-2 to TRBJ2-1; possible D gene TRBD1, 8 bases. V was pared by 5 bases and J by 4 bases, with 15 bases between. The CDR3 spans 15 residues. CDR1 and CDR2 from the germline V gene are SGHAT and FQNNGV. The CDR3 loop is CASSRTGGVYNEQFF. In DNA form, the CDR3 reads TGTGCCAGCAGCCGAACAGGGGGGGTTTACAATGAGCAGTTCTTC.

The chain combines TRBV4-3 with TRBJ2-1, with TRBD2 matching over 7 bases. V trimming: 4 bases; J trimming: 7 bases; junction bases outside the gene matches: 10. The CDR3 has 15 residues. Germline V gene lookup returns CDR1 LGHNA and CDR2 YSLEER. CDR3 protein: CASSPRGGGRNEQFF. For the CDR3, the DNA is TGCGCCAGCAGCCCCCGTGGTGGCGGGAGAAATGAGCAGTTCTTC.

The chain carries TRBV3-1 (or the pseudogene TRBV3-2) and TRBJ2-7, with D tentatively TRBD1 or TRBD2 (7 bases each). V lost 4 bases and J 1 base, leaving 17 bases between the germline ends. Per the germline V gene, CDR1 is LGHDT and CDR2 is YNNKEL (reference sequence). There are 16 residues in the CDR3. The CDR3 here is CASSPVGGGRSYEQYF. Written as DNA, the CDR3 is TGTGCCAGCAGCCCCGTGGGAGGGGGCCGGTCCTACGAGCAGTACTTC.

The rearrangement joins TRBV7-9 to TRBJ2-5; D remains unclear. This CDR3 region has 12 residues. The V gene lost 5 bases and the J gene lost 5 bases, with 9 bases spanning the gap. Per germline, CDR1 SEHNR and CDR2 FQNEAQ (reference sequence). The CDR3 protein is CASSPGRETQYF. In nucleotides, the CDR3 is TGTGCCAGCAGCCCAGGAAGGGAGACCCAGTACTTC.

The rearrangement links TRBV5-1 to TRBJ2-7; D tentatively fits TRBD1 or TRBD2 (7 bases each). The CDR3 runs 14 residues. Trimming stripped 3 bases from V and 2 bases from J, with 12 bases between. Looked up from germline, CDR1 is SGHRS and CDR2 is YFSETQ. This CDR3 is CASSSQGGAYEQYF. In DNA, the CDR3 is TGCGCCAGCAGCTCGCAGGGGGGGGCCTACGAGCAGTACTTC. The variable domain in full, with the rest retrieved from reference TRBV5-1 and TRBJ2-7, is KAGVTQTPRYLIKTRGQQVTLSCSPISGHRSVSWYQQTPGQGLQFLFEYFSETQRNKGNFPGRFSGRQFSNSRSEMNVSTLELGDSALYLCASSSQGGAYEQYFGPGTRLTVT.

This clone was counted only a few times. V and J are TRBV27 and TRBJ1-2, with TRBD1 matching 8 bases. This CDR3 spans 17 amino acids. Trimming removed 5 bases from V and 2 bases from J; junction bases left unmatched: 13. Germline CDR1 MNHEY, CDR2 SMNVEV (reference sequence). DNA of the CDR3: TGTGCCAGCAGTCCAGCCAGGACAGGGCGAGGAAACTATGGCTACACCTTC. Protein product: CASSPARTGRGNYGYTF.

The CDR3 protein is CATQNQGNGYTF. In nucleotides, the CDR3 is TGTGCCACTCAAAACCAGGGTAATGGCTACACCTTC. This sequence joins TRBV19 and TRBJ1-2; TRBD1 is a possible D gene (5 bases). With 10 bases removed from V and 6 bases from J, the gap between germline ends came to 15 bases. The CDR3 covers 12 residues. CDR1 and CDR2 from the germline V gene are LNHDA and SQIVND (reference sequence).

This clone was seen a single time. CDR3 sequence reads: CASSESVGSGRAGEQFF. The CDR3 DNA reads as TGCGCCAGCAGTGAGTCGGTTGGGAGCGGGAGGGCCGGTGAGCAGTTCTTC. The chain recombines TRBV10-1 with TRBJ2-1; 10 bases agree with TRBD2. The CDR3 runs 17 residues. From germline, CDR1 is WNHNN and CDR2 SYGVQD (reference sequence). Trimming cost V 0 bases and J 9 bases; bases outside gene matches: 11.

The gene calls are TRBV6-7 and TRBJ1-5; D remains unclear. TRBV6-7 is designated an ORF whose function remains uncertain. Trimming shortened V by 7 bases and J by 2 bases, and 18 bases separated the two germline ends. There are 16 residues in the CDR3. DNA of the CDR3: TGTGCCAGCATGGGGTTACCTCGGCGCCGCAATCAGCCCCAGCATTTT. This encodes CASMGLPRRRNQPQHF.

V gene TRBV4-2 combines with J gene TRBJ2-4, with D uncertain. With 0 bases removed from V and 7 bases from J, the gap between germline ends came to 10 bases. The CDR3 extends over 14 amino acids. Germline CDR1 and CDR2: LGHNA and YNFKEQ. CDR3 in amino acids: CASSQDPTRNIQYF. The DNA for the CDR3 is TGTGCCAGCAGCCAAGATCCGACGAGGAACATTCAGTACTTC.

The chain joins TRBV24-1 to TRBJ2-7; D is possibly TRBD2 (6 bases). Germline CDR1 and CDR2: KGHDR and SFDVKD. V lost 3 bases and J lost 0, with 8 bases in between. This CDR3 is 14 amino acids long. The DNA for the CDR3 is TGTGCCACCAGTGATGGGGGGAGCTCCTACGAGCAGTACTTC. Its protein product is CATSDGGSSYEQYF.

Worth noting for this clone: Other DNA sequences in this specimen translate into the identical CDR3. V usage is TRBV7-2 and J usage is TRBJ1-3; no clear D. The CDR3 contains 16 residues. The V end lost 0 bases, the J end lost 0 bases, and 9 bases lay between the germline ends. Germline assignment: CDR1 SGHTA and CDR2 FQGNSA. CDR3 DNA sequence: TGTGCCAGCAGCTTAGCGGGGAGCGCCTCTGGAAACACCATATATTTT. The encoded protein is CASSLAGSASGNTIYF.

The chain is built from TRBV5-4 and TRBJ2-7; possibly TRBD1 for D (5 bases). CDR3 length equals 14 residues. Trimming took 4 bases from V and 1 from J, leaving 12 bases between them. Germline values: CDR1 SGHNT, CDR2 YYREEE (reference sequence). As DNA, the CDR3 is TGTGCCAGCAGCGCACGCCAGGGTTCCTACGAGCAGTACTTC. Encoded protein: CASSARQGSYEQYF.

In nucleotides, the CDR3 is TGTGCCAGCAGCGACACTACCGGGACAAGCACCTACGAGCAGTACTTC. As protein: CASSDTTGTSTYEQYF. The rearrangement joins TRBV16 to TRBJ2-7; possible D gene TRBD1, 6 bases. This CDR3 has 16 residues. In germline, CDR1 is KGHSY, CDR2 FQNENV. V was cut by 5 bases and J by 2 bases, with 19 bases left in between. Based on the CDR3 plus reference TRBV16 and TRBJ2-7, the full variable domain is GEEVAQTPKHLVRGEGQKAKLYCAPIKGHSYVFWYQQVLKNEFKFLISFQNENVFDETGMPKERFSAKCLPNSPCSLEIQATKLEDSAVYFCASSDTTGTSTYEQYFGPGTRLTVT.

This clone was detected once. The V call is TRBV7-3, the J call TRBJ2-1, with 8 positions matching TRBD2. V was pared by 4 bases and J by 0 bases, with 17 bases of the junction left unmatched. The CDR3 consists of 20 residues. Germline V gene lookup returns CDR1 SGHTA and CDR2 FQGTGA. CDR3 in amino acids: CASSSPRAGASESSYNEQFF. The CDR3, as DNA: TGTGCCAGCAGCTCCCCGAGAGCGGGAGCGTCAGAATCCTCCTACAATGAGCAGTTCTTC.

The chain carries TRBV6-5 and TRBJ1-2; D not resolved. Trimming stripped 0 bases from V and 0 bases from J, with 5 bases between. CDR3 length equals 14 residues. Germline values: CDR1 MNHEY, CDR2 SVGAGI. The CDR3 DNA reads TGTGCCAGCAGTTACTCCCTTCCTAACTATGGCTACACCTTC. Translation: CASSYSLPNYGYTF.

J is TRBJ2-3 and V is TRBV27; the D gene is possibly TRBD2 (6 bases). Germline V gene lookup returns CDR1 MNHEY and CDR2 SMNVEV (reference sequence). Trimming pared 7 bases from V and 5 bases from J, leaving 22 bases between. The CDR3 has 16 amino acids. CDR3 protein: CASTPWNREWKDTQYF. Here the CDR3 DNA reads TGTGCCAGCACCCCCTGGAATCGGGAGTGGAAAGATACGCAGTATTTT.

J is TRBJ2-3 and V is TRBV24-1, with 7 bases identical to TRBD2. This CDR3 contains 16 residues. The V gene's germline CDR1 is KGHDR and CDR2 SFDVKD. The V gene end was trimmed by 6 bases and the J gene end by 2 bases; junction bases not matched to a gene: 10. DNA of the CDR3: TGTGCCACCAGTCCTTGGGCTAGCGGAAACACAGATACGCAGTATTTT. Translation gives CATSPWASGNTDTQYF.